The sequence of this T cell receptor (beta chain) was determined in a study of T cells in localized non-small cell lung cancer. General study points: There was higher T cell clonality in uninvolved adjacent lung than in tumor, and it was highest there.

CDR3 length equals 12 residues. CDR1 and CDR2 (germline): MDHEN, SYDVKM. V was cut by 4 bases and J by 11 bases, with 14 bases left in between. This clone was counted only a few times. Its antigen is currently unknown. Repertoires were generated with immunoSEQ multiplex PCR, while TCRdb's copy carries only in-frame clones and drops some. This table holds over 800 clones, 25% to 30% found once. The sample in question was normal lung tissue next to the tumor, obtained before any cancer treatment. The V gene is TRBV28, the J gene TRBJ1-1; D gene uncertain. The receptor was derived from a woman aged 35-75 years with stage III lung adenocarcinoma. Written as DNA, the CDR3 is TGTGCCAGCAGTTCTGGAACCTGGTCGGCTTTCTTT. It specifies CASSSGTWSAFF. Variable domain in full (rest from reference TRBV28 and TRBJ1-1): DVKVTQSSRYLVKRTGEKVFLECVQDMDHENMFWYRQDPGLGLRLIYFSYDVKMKEKGDIPEGYSVSREKKERFSLILESASTNQTSMYLCASSSGTWSAFFGQGTRLTVV.